The sequence of this T cell receptor (beta chain) was determined in a study of blood T cells in healthy people across ages. The ends lost 1 base at V and 9 bases at J; junction bases unmatched: 2. This CDR3 spans 13 amino acids. The germline CDR1 and CDR2 sequences are DFQATT and SNEGSKA (reference sequence). Sample-barcoded 5' priming and a J-beta primer mix drove a second PCR of roughly 7 to 11 cycles. One entry per CDR3 protein, called by TCRdb with MiXCR from the 5' RACE reads. The data show 790,000 or so distinct CDR3 sequences, about 61% seen once. The genes are TRBV20-1 and TRBJ2-3; TRBD2 agrees at 12 bases. This TCR was sampled from a man in his forties in good health. Source material: blood. CDR3 loop: CSARGTSGGTQYF. Here the CDR3 DNA reads TGCAGTGCTAGAGGAACTAGCGGGGGGACGCAGTATTTT.